These T cell receptor beta chains were read from a single sample in a study of neurological immune-mediated disorders. TCRdb reprocessed the 5' RACE reads via MiXCR and lists one record per CDR3 protein. In the table there are about 19,000 distinct CDR3 sequences, around 7.6% of which are singletons. The sample taken for sequencing was CD8+ T cells from blood. The receptors shown here come from a woman in her 30s with HTLV-1-associated myelopathy (HAM/TSP). CDR3s include the opening cysteine and the closing phenylalanine or tryptophan. Fields, in order: V gene, D gene, clone size, J gene, CDR3 protein, CDR3 DNA. D genes are given only for firm matches. Some rows mark clone size as missing; the rest say once, few, many or name a class of expanded clone.

>TRBV20-1|TRBD2|many|TRBJ2-1
CSARPYTTSEAPSSYNEQFF
TGCAGTGCTAGACCTTACACGACTAGCGAGGCACCGAGCTCCTACAATGAGCAGTTCTTC
>TRBV10-3|TRBD2|.|TRBJ2-2
CAISEFVAGAGKLFF
TGTGCCATCAGTGAGTTCGTAGCGGGGGCCGGGAAGCTGTTTTTT
>TRBV5-6|.|many|TRBJ2-2
CASVWWGGSDTGELFF
TGTGCCAGTGTATGGTGGGGAGGATCAGACACCGGGGAGCTGTTTTTT
>TRBV20-1|.|many|TRBJ2-7
CSARDQFAATREQYF
TGCAGTGCTAGAGATCAGTTTGCGGCAACACGGGAGCAGTACTTC
>TRBV6-5|.|many|TRBJ1-2
CASSTGVFEVSF
TGTGCCAGCAGCACGGGAGTCTTTGAGGTGTCCTTC
>TRBV6-1|TRBD1|many|TRBJ1-5
CASSEGTGAGQPQHF
TGTGCCAGCAGTGAAGGGACAGGGGCCGGTCAGCCCCAGCATTTT
>TRBV14|TRBD2|many|TRBJ2-1
CASSFSGGPYNEQFF
TGTGCCAGCAGCTTTAGCGGGGGCCCCTACAATGAGCAGTTCTTC
>TRBV7-6|.|many|TRBJ2-6
CASSLAELRGSSGANVLTF
TGTGCCAGCAGCTTAGCTGAGCTCCGTGGGAGCTCTGGGGCCAACGTCCTGACTTTC
>TRBV20-1|TRBD2|many|TRBJ2-7
CSARGLAGGRSYEQYF
TGCAGTGCTAGGGGACTAGCGGGGGGCAGGTCCTACGAGCAGTACTTC
>TRBV5-6|.|many|TRBJ1-5
CASSFRDNQPQHF
TGTGCCAGCAGCTTCAGGGACAATCAGCCCCAGCATTTT
>TRBV12-3/TRBV12-4|.|many|TRBJ2-3
CASSLKLGSGPDSDTQYF
TGTGCCAGCAGTTTAAAATTAGGATCGGGACCCGATTCAGATACGCAGTATTTT
>TRBV6-6|.|many|TRBJ1-6
CASREGLDNSPLHF
TGTGCCAGCAGGGAGGGGCTGGATAATTCACCCCTCCACTTT
>TRBV20-1|.|large|TRBJ1-5
CSARVGQENQPQHF
TGCAGTGCTAGAGTAGGCCAGGAGAATCAGCCCCAGCATTTT
>TRBV15|.|many|TRBJ2-3
CATSREGRTDTQYF
TGTGCCACCAGCAGAGAAGGACGCACAGATACGCAGTATTTT
>TRBV7-2|.|many|TRBJ1-4
CASSLLTGPHPNEKLFF
TGTGCCAGCAGCTTATTAACAGGACCTCACCCTAATGAAAAACTGTTTTTT
>TRBV7-2|.|many|TRBJ2-7
CASSHDGRYEQYF
TGTGCCAGCAGCCATGACGGCCGCTACGAGCAGTACTTC
>TRBV28|TRBD1|many|TRBJ1-5
CASSSRDRRADQPQHF
TGTGCCAGCAGTTCCCGGGACAGGAGGGCGGATCAGCCCCAGCATTTT
>TRBV12-3/TRBV12-4|.|many|TRBJ2-2
CASSFRGPYTGELFF
TGTGCCAGCAGTTTCCGGGGGCCGTACACCGGGGAGCTGTTTTTT
>TRBV29-1|.|.|TRBJ2-7
CSVPGLFNEKYF
TGCAGCGTACCGGGACTGTTTAACGAGAAATACTTC